This T cell receptor (beta chain) was captured by sequencing in a study of early T cells in non-severe SARS-CoV-2 infection. Comments on this clonotype: What it binds is unknown.

A single record per CDR3 protein comes from TCRdb applying MiXCR to the 5' RACE reads. The sample holds tens of thousands of distinct CDR3 sequences; roughly 10% are singletons and the top ten take about 5%. The CDR3 sequence is 12 residues long. From germline, CDR1 is SGHKS and CDR2 YYEKEE (reference sequence). V dropped 5 bases and J dropped 7 bases, with 13 bases sitting between them. Study-wide points: Comparison of clonotypes with VDJdb favored anti-spike CD8 responses while missing private and CD4 specificities.

The TCR was taken from an adult who was a healthcare worker with PCR-confirmed SARS-CoV-2 infection or an uninfected control (not recorded which). The V call is TRBV5-5, the J call TRBJ2-7; weak D call: TRBD2 (6 bases). The sequenced material came from whole blood. The CDR3 DNA follows: TGTGCCAGCAGTAAGGTGGCGGGAGAGCAGTACTTC. Residues: CASSKVAGEQYF.